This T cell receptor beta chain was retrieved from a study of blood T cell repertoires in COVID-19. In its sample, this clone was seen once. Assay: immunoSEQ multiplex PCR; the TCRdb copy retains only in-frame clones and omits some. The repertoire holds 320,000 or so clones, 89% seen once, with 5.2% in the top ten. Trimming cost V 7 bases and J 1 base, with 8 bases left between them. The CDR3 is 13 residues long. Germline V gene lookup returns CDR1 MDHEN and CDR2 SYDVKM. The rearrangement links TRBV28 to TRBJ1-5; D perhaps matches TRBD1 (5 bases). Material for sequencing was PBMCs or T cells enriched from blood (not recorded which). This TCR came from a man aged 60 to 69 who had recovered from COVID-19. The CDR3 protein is CASTRDSNQPQHF. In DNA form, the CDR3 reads TGTGCCAGCACGCGGGACAGCAATCAGCCCCAGCATTTT.